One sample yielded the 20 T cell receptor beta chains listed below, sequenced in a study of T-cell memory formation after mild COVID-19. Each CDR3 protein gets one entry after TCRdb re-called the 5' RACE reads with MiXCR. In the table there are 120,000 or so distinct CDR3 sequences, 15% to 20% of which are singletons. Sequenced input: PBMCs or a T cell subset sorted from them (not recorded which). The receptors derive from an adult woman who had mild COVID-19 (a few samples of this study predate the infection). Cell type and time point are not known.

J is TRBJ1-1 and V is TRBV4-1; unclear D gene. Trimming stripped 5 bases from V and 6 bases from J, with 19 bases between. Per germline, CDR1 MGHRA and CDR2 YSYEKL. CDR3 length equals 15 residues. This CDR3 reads CASSFLLGFTAEAFF. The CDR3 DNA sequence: TGCGCCAGCAGCTTCCTACTTGGCTTCACAGCTGAAGCTTTCTTT.

The CDR3 DNA reads TGTGCCGGAAAGACAGCAGCAACTAATGAAAAACTGTTTTTT. This codes for CAGKTAATNEKLFF. V gene TRBV6-1 combines with J gene TRBJ1-4; D is possibly TRBD1 (5 bases). Trimming left V 11 bases short and J 0 bases short, with 13 bases between. The germline gives CDR1 MNHNS, CDR2 SASEGT. CDR3 length: 14 residues.

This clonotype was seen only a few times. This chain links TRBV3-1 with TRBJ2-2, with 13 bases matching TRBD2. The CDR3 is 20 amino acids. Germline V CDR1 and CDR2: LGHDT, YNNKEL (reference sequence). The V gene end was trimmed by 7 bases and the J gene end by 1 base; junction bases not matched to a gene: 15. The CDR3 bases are TGTGCCAGCATCTTACTAGCGGGGGGGTTCCACCCAGAGAACACCGGGGAGCTGTTTTTT. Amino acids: CASILLAGGFHPENTGELFF.

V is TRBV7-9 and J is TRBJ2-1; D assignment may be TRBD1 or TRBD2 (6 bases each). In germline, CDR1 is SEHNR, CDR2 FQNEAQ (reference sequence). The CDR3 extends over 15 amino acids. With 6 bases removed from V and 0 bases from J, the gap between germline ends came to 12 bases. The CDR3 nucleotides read TGTGCCAGCAGAGGCAGGGGACTCTCCTACAATGAGCAGTTCTTC. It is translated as CASRGRGLSYNEQFF. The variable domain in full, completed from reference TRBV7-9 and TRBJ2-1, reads DTGVSQNPRHKITKRGQNVTFRCDPISEHNRLYWYRQTLGQGPEFLTYFQNEAQLEKSRLLSDRFSAERPKGSFSTLEIQRTEQGDSAMYLCASRGRGLSYNEQFFGPGTRLTVL.

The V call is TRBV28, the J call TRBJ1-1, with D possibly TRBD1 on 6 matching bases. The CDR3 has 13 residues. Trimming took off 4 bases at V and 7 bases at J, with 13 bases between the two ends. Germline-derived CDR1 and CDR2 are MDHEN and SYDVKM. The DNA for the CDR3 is TGTGCCAGCAGTTCTCCCCAGGGGCATGAAGCTTTCTTT. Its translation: CASSSPQGHEAFF.

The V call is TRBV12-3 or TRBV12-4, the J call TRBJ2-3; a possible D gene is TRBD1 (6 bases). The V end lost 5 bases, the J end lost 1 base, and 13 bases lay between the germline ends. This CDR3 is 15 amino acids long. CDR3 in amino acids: CASSTDSAGTDTQYF. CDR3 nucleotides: TGTGCCAGCAGTACGGACAGCGCGGGCACAGATACGCAGTATTTT.

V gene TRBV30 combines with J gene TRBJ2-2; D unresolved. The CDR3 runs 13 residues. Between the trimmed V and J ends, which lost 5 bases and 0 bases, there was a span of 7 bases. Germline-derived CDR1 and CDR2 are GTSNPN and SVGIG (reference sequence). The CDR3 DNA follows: TGTGCCTGGGAGAGCGCGAACACCGGGGAGCTGTTTTTT. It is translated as CAWESANTGELFF.

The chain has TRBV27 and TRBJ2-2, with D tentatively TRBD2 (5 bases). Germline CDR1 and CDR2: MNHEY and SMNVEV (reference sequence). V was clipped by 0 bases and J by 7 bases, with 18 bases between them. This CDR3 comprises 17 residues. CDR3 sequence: CASSLSEAGGLDGELFF. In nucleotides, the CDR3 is TGTGCCAGCAGTTTATCGGAGGCCGGAGGTTTGGACGGGGAGCTGTTTTTT.

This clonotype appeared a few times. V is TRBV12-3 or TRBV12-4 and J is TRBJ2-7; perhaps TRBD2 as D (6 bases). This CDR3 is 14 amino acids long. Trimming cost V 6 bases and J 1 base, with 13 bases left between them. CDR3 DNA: TGTGCCAGCAGCGAGGCGGGGAGATCCTACGAGCAGTACTTC. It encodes CASSEAGRSYEQYF.

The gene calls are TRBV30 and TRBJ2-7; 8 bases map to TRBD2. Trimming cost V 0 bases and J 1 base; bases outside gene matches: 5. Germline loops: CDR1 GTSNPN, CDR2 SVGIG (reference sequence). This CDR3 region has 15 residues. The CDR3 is CAWSVQLAGSYEQYF. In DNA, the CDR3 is TGTGCCTGGAGTGTACAATTAGCGGGATCCTACGAGCAGTACTTC.

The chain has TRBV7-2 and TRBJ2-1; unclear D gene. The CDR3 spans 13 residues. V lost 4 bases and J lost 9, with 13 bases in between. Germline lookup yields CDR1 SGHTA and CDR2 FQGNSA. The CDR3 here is CASSSGPAGEQFF. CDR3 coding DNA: TGTGCCAGCAGCTCGGGTCCGGCAGGTGAGCAGTTCTTC.

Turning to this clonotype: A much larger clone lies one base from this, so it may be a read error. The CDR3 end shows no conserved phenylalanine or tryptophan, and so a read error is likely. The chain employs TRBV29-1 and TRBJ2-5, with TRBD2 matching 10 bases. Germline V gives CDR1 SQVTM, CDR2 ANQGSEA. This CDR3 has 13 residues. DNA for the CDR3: TGCAGTTCTTGGACTAGCGGTGAAGAGACCCAGTACTTA. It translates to CSSWTSGEETQYL.

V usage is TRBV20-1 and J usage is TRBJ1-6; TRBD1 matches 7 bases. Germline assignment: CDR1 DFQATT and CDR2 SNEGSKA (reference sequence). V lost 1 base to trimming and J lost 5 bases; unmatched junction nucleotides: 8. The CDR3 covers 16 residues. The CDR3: CSARVRGGGNNSPLHF. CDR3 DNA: TGCAGTGCTAGAGTGAGGGGAGGGGGCAATAATTCACCCCTCCACTTT.

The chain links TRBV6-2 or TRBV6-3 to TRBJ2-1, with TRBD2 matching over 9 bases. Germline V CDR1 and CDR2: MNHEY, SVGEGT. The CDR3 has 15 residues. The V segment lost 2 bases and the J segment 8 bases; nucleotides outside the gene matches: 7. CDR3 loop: CASSYTSSGVDEQFF. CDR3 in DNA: TGTGCCAGCAGTTACACGTCTAGCGGGGTCGATGAGCAGTTCTTC.

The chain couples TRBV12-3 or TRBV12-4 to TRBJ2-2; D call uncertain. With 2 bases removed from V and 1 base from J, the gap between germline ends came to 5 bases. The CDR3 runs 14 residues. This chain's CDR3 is CASSLMRNTGELFF. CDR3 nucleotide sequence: TGTGCCAGCAGTTTAATGCGGAACACCGGGGAGCTGTTTTTT.

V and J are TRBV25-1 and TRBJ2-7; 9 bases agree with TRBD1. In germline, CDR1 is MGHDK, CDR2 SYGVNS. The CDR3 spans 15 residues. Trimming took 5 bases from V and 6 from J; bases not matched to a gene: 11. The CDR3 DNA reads TGTGCCAGCAGTTCTCACAGGGGGCTCAGACTCGAGCAGTACTTC. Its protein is CASSSHRGLRLEQYF.

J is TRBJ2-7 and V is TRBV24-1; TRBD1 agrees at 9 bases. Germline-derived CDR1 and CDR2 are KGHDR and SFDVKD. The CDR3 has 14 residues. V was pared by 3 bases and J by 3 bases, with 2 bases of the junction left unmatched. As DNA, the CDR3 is TGTGCCACCAGTGATGTGGGACAGGGCTACGAGCAGTACTTC. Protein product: CATSDVGQGYEQYF.

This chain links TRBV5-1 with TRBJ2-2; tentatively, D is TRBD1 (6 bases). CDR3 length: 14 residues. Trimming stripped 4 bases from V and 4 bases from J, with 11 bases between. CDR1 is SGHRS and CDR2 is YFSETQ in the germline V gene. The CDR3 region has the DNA TGCGCCAGCAGCACCAGGGACATCACCGGGGAGCTGTTTTTT. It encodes CASSTRDITGELFF.

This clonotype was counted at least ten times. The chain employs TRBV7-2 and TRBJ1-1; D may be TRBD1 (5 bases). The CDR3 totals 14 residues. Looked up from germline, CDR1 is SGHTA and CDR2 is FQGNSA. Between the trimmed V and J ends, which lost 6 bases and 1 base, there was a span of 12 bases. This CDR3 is CASRAGTGNTEAFF. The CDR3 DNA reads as TGTGCCAGCAGGGCCGGGACCGGGAACACTGAAGCTTTCTTT.

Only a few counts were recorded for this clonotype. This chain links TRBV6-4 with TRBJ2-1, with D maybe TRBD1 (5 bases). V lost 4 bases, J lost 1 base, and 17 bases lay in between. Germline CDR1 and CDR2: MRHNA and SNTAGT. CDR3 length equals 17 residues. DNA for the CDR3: TGTGCCAGCAGTGGCCGTTATCTAGGGGTTTCCTACAATGAGCAGTTCTTC. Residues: CASSGRYLGVSYNEQFF.